This T cell receptor beta chain was found in a study of blood T cell repertoires in COVID-19. The study drew participants aged about 18 to 95 years from around 24 US areas. Sequenced by immunoSEQ multiplex PCR; TCRdb stores in-frame clones only, minus some. The data contain roughly 230,000 clones, about 85% of them seen just once; the ten biggest clones take up 6.6%. The CDR3 consists of 16 residues. The V and J ends lost 7 bases and 4 bases, in that order; junction bases with no gene match: 13. Looked up from germline, CDR1 is SEHNR and CDR2 is FQNEAQ (reference sequence). The TCR sequence derives from a woman aged 45-59 years who had been exposed to COVID-19. Sequenced material: PBMCs or T cells enriched from blood (not recorded which). The J gene is TRBJ2-1, the V gene TRBV7-9; 7 bases line up with TRBD2. The CDR3 protein is CASTPRGGGKYNEQFF. The CDR3 region has the DNA TGTGCCAGCACCCCTCGAGGCGGGGGAAAGTACAATGAGCAGTTCTTC.